This TCR beta chain was sequenced for a study of CD8+CD57+ T cells in acquired aplastic anemia. About the research overall: 3.2 ug was the average amount of DNA from sorted CD4+ and CD8+ cells. Findings of the study overall: With respect to CD8+ Simpson's diversity, patients and controls did not differ significantly.

Previously, flow cytometry had revealed CD8+CD57+ cell expansion in the patients chosen for sequencing. There were no patients without severe acquired aplastic anemia. Patients had not yet gotten any therapy when their blood was taken for sampling. The study profiled TCR beta VDJ and CDR3 using genomic DNA as template. TCRdb recomputed calls from the reads with MiXCR, one row per CDR3 protein. Here the sample spans some 170,000 distinct CDR3 sequences, roughly 48% being singletons. This clonotype has ten or more counts. Its antigen is still unknown. This receptor was taken from a human donor with aplastic anemia. The sequenced sample consisted of sorted CD4+, CD8+, or CD8+CD57+ T cells (not recorded which) from PBMCs.

This CDR3 is CAISSRVNTEAFF. The DNA of the CDR3 is TGTGCCATCAGTTCCAGGGTGAACACTGAAGCTTTCTTT. This chain links TRBV10-3 with TRBJ1-1, with D possibly TRBD1 on 5 matching bases. In germline, CDR1 is ENHRY, CDR2 SYGVKD. CDR3 length equals 13 residues. Trimming pared 5 bases from V and 0 bases from J, leaving 7 bases between.